The clone carrying this T cell receptor (beta chain) has only a few counts. Antigen unknown. Amplification of TCR beta CDR3 regions used RNA as the template. A set of HTBI primers served as the primers for a first-round RT-PCR of the TCR CDR3. Using its own MiXCR run on the multiplex PCR reads, TCRdb lists one record per CDR3 protein. The sample holds fewer than 750,000 distinct CDR3 sequences, 14% to 15% seen once. Uncontrolled infection, other autoimmune disease, pregnancy or lactation disqualified patients from enrolment. This sample holds PBMCs from approximately 10 ml fresh peripheral blood. This sample is drawn from a study of T cells in Graves' hyperthyroidism and ophthalmopathy. Overall study context: Peripheral blood was taken when the disease was first diagnosed, before any treatment began. Study observations and caveats: Onset of ophthalmopathy came a median 6.5 months after the model predicted it.

J lost 6 bases, V lost 3 bases, and 5 bases had no gene match. CDR1 is KGHSH, CDR2 LQKENI, per germline. This CDR3 comprises 13 residues. The receptor was isolated from a woman aged 40 to 50 with Graves' ophthalmopathy. The chain is built from TRBV18 and TRBJ2-7; 7 bases match TRBD2. The sample was blood. The CDR3 here is CASSPSSGGEQYF. The CDR3 DNA reads as TGTGCCAGCTCACCCAGCTCGGGGGGCGAGCAGTACTTC.